This T cell receptor beta chain was retrieved from a study of blood T cell repertoires in COVID-19. Sequencing used immunoSEQ multiplex PCR; TCRdb keeps in-frame clones, though not all of them. The table lists over 70,000 clones, approximately 90% of them singletons. Specimen: peripheral blood. This receptor was obtained from a man between 45 and 60 years old with COVID-19, enrolled during active disease.

CDR3 protein: CATCAGKPTAGELFF. The CDR3 bases are TGTGCCACCTGTGCAGGGAAACCTACCGCCGGGGAGCTGTTTTTT. The chain carries TRBV24-1 and TRBJ2-2; tentative D call: TRBD1 (5 bases). This CDR3 spans 15 amino acids. CDR1 and CDR2 from the germline V gene are KGHDR and SFDVKD. V gave up 9 bases and J gave up 6 bases, with 19 bases separating them.